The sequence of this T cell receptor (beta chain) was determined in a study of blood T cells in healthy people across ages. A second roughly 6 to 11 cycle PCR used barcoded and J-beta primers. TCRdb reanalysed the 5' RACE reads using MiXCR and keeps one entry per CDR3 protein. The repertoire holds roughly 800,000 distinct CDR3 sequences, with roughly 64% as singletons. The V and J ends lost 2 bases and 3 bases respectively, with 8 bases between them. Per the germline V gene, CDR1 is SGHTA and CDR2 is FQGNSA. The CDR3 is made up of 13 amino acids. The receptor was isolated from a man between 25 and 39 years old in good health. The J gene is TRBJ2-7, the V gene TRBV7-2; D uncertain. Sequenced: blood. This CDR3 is CASSLIVNYEQYF. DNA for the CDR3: TGTGCCAGCAGCTTAATTGTGAACTACGAGCAGTACTTC.